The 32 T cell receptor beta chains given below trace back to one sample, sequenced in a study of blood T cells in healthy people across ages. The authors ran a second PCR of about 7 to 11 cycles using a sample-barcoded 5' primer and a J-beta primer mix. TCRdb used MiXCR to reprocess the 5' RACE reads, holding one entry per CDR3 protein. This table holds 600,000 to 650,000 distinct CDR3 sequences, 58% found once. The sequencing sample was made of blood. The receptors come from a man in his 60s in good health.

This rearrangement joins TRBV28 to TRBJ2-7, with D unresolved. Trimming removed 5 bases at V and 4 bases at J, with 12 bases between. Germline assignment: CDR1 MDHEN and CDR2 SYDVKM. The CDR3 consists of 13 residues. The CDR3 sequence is CASSAPNRYEQYF. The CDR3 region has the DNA TGTGCCAGCAGTGCCCCGAATAGGTACGAGCAGTACTTC.

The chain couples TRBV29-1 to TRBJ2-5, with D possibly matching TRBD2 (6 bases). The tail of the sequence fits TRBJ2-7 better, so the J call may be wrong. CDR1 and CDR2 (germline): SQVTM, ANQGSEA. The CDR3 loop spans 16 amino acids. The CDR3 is CSVVSSNGRDFYEQYF. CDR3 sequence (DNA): TGCAGCGTCGTATCATCGAACGGCAGGGACTTCTACGAGCAGTACTTC.

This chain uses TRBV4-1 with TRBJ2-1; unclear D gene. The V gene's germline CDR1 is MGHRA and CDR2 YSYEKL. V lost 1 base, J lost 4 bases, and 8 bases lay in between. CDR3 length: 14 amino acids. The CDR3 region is CASSQGTYYNEQFF. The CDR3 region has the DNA TGCGCCAGCAGCCAAGGCACTTATTACAATGAGCAGTTCTTC.

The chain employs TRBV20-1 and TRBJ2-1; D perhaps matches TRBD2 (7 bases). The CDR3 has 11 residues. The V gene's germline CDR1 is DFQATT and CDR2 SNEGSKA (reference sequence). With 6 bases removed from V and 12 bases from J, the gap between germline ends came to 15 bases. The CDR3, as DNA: TGCAGTGCCTCGGGGGGCGCGGGGCAGTTCTTC. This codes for CSASGGAGQFF.

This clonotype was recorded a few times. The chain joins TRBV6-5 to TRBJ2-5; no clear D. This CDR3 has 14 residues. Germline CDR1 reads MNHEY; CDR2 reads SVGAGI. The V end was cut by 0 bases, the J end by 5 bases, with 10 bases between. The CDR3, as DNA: TGTGCCAGCAGTTACTCAGTACTGTATGAGACCCAGTACTTC. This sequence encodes CASSYSVLYETQYF.

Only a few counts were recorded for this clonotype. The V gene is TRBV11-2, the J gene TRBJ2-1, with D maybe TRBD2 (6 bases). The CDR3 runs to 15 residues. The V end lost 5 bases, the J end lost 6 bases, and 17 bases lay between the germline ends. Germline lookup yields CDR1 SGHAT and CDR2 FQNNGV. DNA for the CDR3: TGTGCCAGCAGCCTTCAAACCCGGGAGTTCAATGAGCAGTTCTTC. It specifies CASSLQTREFNEQFF.

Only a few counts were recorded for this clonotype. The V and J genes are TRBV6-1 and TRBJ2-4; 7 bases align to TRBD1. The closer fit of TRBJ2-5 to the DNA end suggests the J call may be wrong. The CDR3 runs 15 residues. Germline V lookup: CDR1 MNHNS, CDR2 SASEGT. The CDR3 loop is CASRNPDRLGETQYF. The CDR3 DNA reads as TGTGCCAGCAGAAACCCGGACAGGTTGGGAGAGACCCAGTACTTC.

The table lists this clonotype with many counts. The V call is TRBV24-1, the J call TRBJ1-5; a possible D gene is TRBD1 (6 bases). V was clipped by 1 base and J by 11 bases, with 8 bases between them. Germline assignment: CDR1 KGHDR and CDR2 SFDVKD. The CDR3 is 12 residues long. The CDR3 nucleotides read TGTGCCACCAGTGATTTACAGGGTGCCCAGCATTTT. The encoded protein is CATSDLQGAQHF.

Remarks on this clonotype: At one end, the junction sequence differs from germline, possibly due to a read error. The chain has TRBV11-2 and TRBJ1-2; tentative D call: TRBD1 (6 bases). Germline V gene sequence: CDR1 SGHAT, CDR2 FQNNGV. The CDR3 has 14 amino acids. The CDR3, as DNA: TGTGCCAGCAGCCGAGCCCAGGGGAACTATGGCTACACTTTC. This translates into CASSRAQGNYGYTF.

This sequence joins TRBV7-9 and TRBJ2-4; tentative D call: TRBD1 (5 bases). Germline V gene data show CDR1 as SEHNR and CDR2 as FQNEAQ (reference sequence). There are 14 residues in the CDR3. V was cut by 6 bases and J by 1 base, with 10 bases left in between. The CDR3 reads CASSWTRAKNIQYF. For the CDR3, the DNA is TGTGCCAGCAGTTGGACAAGGGCCAAAAACATTCAGTACTTC.

The CDR3: CSASRDGDSYEQYF. For the CDR3, the DNA is TGCAGTGCTAGCCGAGACGGGGACTCCTACGAGCAGTACTTC. The V and J genes are TRBV20-1 and TRBJ2-7, with a weak D call TRBD2 (5 bases). This CDR3 is built from 14 residues. V shed 3 bases and J shed 0 bases, with 12 bases lying between them. Germline CDR1 is DFQATT and CDR2 is SNEGSKA (reference sequence).

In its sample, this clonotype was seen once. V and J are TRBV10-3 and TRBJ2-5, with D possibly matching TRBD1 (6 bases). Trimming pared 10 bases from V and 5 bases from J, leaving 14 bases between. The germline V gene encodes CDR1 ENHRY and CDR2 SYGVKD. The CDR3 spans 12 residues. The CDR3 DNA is TGTGCCAGCAAACAGGGTTCGGAGACCCAGTACTTC. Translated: CASKQGSETQYF.

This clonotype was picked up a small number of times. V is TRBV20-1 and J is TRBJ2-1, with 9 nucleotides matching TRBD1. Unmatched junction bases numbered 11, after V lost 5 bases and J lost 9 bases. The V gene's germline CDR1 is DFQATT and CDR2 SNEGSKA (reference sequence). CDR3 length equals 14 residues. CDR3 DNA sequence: TGCAGTGCTCGCCGGGACAGGGTAGGTGGTGAGCAGTTCTTC. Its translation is CSARRDRVGGEQFF.

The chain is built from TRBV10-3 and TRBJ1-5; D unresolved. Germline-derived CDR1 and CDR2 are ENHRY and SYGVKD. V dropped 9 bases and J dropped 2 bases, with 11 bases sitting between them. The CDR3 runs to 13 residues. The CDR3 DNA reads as TGTGCCATGTACGGTCAGTGCAATCAGCCCCAGCATTTT. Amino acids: CAMYGQCNQPQHF.

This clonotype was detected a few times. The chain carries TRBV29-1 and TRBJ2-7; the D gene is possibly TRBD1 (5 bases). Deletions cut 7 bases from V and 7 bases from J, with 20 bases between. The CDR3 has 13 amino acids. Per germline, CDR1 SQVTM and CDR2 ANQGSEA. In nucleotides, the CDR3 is TGCAGCGCTGAGGTGGACATAAAGGATGAGCAGTACTTC. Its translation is CSAEVDIKDEQYF.

The CDR3 loop reads CASSLIGRPQETQYF. The CDR3 DNA reads as TGTGCCAGCAGTTTGATTGGACGCCCCCAAGAGACCCAGTACTTC. The chain combines TRBV28 with TRBJ2-5; D ambiguous. Germline lookup yields CDR1 MDHEN and CDR2 SYDVKM. The CDR3 totals 15 residues. V lost 3 bases to trimming and J lost 1 base, with 12 bases between them.

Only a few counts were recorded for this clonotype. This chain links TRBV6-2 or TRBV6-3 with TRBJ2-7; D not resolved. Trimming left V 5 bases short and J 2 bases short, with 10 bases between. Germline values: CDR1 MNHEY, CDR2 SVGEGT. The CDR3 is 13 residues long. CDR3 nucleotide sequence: TGTGCCAGCAGTCTACACAGTCCCTACGAGCAGTACTTC. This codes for CASSLHSPYEQYF.

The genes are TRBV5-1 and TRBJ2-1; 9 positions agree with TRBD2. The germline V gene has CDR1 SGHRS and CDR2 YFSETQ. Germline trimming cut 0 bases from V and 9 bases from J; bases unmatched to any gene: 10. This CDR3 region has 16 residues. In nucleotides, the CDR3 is TGCGCCAGCAGCTTGGATTTGCGGGGGGGCCAGGGTGAGCAGTTCTTC. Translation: CASSLDLRGGQGEQFF.

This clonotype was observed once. The DNA of the CDR3 is TGCGCCAGCAGCGCCGAGGGTTACCAAGAGACCCAGTACTTC. Protein sequence: CASSAEGYQETQYF. The V and J genes are TRBV5-1 and TRBJ2-5, with a weak D call TRBD2 (5 bases). The germline V gene encodes CDR1 SGHRS and CDR2 YFSETQ. The germline V and J ends were trimmed by 4 bases and 0 bases, with 10 bases remaining between them. This CDR3 is built from 14 residues.

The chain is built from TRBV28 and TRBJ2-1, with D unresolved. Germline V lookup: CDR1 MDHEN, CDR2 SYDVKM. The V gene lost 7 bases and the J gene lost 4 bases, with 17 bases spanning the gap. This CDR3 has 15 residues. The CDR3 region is CASNPARYTYNEQFF. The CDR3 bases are TGTGCCAGCAACCCGGCAAGGTACACATACAATGAGCAGTTCTTC.

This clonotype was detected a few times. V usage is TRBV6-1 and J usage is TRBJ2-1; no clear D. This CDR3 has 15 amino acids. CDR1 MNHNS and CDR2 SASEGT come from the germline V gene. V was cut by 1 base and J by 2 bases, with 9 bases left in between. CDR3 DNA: TGTGCCAGCAGTGAAGAGGTGTATACCTACAATGAGCAGTTCTTC. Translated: CASSEEVYTYNEQFF.

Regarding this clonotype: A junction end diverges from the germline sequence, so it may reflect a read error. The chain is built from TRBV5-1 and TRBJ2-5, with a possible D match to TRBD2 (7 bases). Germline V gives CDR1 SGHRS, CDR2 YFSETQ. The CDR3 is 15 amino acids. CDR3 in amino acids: CANSLWRGGQETQYF. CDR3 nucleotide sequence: TGCGCCAACAGCTTGTGGAGGGGGGGCCAAGAGACCCAGTACTTC.

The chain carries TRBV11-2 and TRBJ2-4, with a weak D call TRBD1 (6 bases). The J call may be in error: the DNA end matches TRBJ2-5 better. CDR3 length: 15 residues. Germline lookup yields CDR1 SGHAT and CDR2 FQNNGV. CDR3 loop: CASSASGTPLGTQYF. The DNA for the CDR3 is TGTGCCAGCAGCGCCTCCGGGACACCTTTGGGGACCCAGTACTTC.

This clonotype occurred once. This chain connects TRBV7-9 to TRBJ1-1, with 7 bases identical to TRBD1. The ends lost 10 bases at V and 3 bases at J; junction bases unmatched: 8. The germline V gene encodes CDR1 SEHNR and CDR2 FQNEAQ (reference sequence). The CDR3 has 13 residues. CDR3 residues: CATPGQTYTEAFF. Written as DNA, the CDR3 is TGTGCCACCCCGGGACAGACATACACTGAAGCTTTCTTT.

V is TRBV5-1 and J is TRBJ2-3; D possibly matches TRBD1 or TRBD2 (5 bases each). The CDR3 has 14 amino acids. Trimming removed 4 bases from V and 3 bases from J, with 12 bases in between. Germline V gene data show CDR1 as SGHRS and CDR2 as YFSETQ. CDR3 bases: TGCGCCAGCAGCCGGGGCGAGCGAACAGATACGCAGTATTTT. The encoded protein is CASSRGERTDTQYF.

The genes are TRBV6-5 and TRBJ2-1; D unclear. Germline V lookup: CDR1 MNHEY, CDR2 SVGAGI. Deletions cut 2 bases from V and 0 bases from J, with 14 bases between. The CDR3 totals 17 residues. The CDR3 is CASSYGGNRFSYNEQFF. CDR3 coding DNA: TGTGCCAGCAGTTACGGTGGTAATCGATTCTCCTACAATGAGCAGTTCTTC.

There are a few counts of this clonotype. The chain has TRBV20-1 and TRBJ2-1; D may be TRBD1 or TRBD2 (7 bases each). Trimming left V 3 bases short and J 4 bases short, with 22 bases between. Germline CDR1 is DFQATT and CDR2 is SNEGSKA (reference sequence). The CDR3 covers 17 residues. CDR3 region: CSASPAQGGAIYNEQFF. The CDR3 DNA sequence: TGCAGTGCTAGCCCCGCCCAGGGGGGGGCTATTTACAATGAGCAGTTCTTC.

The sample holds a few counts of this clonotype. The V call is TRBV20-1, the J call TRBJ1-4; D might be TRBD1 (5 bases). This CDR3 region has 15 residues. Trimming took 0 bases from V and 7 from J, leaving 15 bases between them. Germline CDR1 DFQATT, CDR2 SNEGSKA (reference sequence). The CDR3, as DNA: TGCAGTGCTAGAGACCCAGGGTCCTCCGCTGAAAAACTGTTTTTT. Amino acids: CSARDPGSSAEKLFF.

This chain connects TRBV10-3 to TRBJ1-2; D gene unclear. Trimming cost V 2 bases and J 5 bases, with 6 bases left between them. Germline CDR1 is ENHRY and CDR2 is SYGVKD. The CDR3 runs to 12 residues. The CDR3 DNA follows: TGTGCCATCAGTGAGCCGGCGTATGGCTACACCTTC. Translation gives CAISEPAYGYTF.

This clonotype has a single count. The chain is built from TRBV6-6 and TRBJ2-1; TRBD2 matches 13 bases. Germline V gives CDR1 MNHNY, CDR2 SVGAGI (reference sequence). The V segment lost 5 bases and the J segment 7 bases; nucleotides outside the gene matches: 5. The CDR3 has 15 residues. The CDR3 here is CASSTGLAGTNEQFF. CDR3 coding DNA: TGTGCCAGCAGTACGGGACTAGCGGGGACGAATGAGCAGTTCTTC.

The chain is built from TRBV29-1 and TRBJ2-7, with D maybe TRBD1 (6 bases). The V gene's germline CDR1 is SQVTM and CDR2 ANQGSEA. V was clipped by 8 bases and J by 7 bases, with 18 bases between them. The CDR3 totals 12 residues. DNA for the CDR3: TGCAGCTCGCTTGGGGGCGAGTATGAGCAGTACTTC. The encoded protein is CSSLGGEYEQYF.

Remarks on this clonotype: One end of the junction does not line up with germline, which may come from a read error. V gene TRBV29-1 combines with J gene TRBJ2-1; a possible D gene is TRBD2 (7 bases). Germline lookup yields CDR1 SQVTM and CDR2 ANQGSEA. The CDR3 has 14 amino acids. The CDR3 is CSIEKGGPGREQFF. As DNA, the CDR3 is TGCAGCATTGAAAAGGGGGGGCCTGGTCGGGAGCAGTTCTTC.